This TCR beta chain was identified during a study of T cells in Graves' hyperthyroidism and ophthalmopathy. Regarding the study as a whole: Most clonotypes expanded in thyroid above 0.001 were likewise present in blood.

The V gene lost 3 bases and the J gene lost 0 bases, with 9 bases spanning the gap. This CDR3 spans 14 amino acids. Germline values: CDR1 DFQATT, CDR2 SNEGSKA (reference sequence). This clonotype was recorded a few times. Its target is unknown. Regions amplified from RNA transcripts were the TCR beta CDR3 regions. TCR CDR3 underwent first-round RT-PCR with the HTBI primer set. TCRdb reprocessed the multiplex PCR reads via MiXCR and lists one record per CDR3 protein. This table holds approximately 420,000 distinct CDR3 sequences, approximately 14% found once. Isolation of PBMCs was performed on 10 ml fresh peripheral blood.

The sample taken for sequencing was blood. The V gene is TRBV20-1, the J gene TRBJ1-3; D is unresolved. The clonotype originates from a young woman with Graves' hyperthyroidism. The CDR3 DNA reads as TGCAGTGCTAGGAATCGGAACTCTGGAAACACCATATATTTT. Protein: CSARNRNSGNTIYF.